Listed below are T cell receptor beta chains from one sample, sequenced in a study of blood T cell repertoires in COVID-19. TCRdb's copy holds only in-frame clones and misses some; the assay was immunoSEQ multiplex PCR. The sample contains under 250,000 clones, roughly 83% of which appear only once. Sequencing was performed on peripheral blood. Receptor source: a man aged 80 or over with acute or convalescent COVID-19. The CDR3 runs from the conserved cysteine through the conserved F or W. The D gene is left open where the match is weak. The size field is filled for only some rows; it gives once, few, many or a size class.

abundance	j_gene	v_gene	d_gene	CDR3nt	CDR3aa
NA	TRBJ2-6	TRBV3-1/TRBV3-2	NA	TGTGCCAGCAGGCGAGGAGGGTATGGTTCTGGGGCCAACGTCCTGACTTTC	CASRRGGYGSGANVLTF
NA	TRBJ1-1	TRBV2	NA	TGTGCCAGAGCAGCTGGACAGTCCACTGAAGCTTTCTTT	CARAAGQSTEAFF
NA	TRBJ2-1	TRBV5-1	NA	TGCGCCAGCAGCCCCGGACTGACTAGTGCGTCCTACAATGAGCAGTTCTTC	CASSPGLTSASYNEQFF
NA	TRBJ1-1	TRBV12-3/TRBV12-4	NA	TGTGCCAGCAGTTTACACGACAGGGAAGCTTTCTTT	CASSLHDREAFF
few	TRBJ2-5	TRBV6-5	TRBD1	TGTGCCAGCAGTCGGACAGGGAGGGAGACCCAGTACTTC	CASSRTGRETQYF
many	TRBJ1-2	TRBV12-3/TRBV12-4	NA	TGTGCCAGCGGGGAGGAATATGGCTACACCTTC	CASGEEYGYTF
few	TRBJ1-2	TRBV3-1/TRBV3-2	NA	TGTGCCAGCAGCCAAATCGGGACTCTTGTCTACACCTTC	CASSQIGTLVYTF
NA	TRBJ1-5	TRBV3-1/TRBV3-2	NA	TGTGCCAGCAGCCAAGGGTCCCCGGGACTCAAACCCGATCAGCCCCAGCATTTT	CASSQGSPGLKPDQPQHF
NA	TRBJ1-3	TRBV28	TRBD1	TGTGCCAGCAGTTCATCTCCGGGACAGGGAACTGGAAACACCATATATTTT	CASSSSPGQGTGNTIYF
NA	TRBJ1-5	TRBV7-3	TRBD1	TGTGCCAGCAGCCCGGGACAGAATCAGCCCCAGCATTTT	CASSPGQNQPQHF
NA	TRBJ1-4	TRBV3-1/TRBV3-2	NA	TGTGCCAGCAGCCAAGGTACAGGGCCAGGAGAAAAACTGTTTTTT	CASSQGTGPGEKLFF
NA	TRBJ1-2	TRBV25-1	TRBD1	TGTGCCAGCCGGGGGACAGGGGTATACTATGGCTACACCTTC	CASRGTGVYYGYTF
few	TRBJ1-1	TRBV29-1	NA	TGCAGCGTTGTGAAAGAGTACGCTGAAGCTTTCTTT	CSVVKEYAEAFF
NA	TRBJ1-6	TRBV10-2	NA	TGCGCCAGCAGCGGGGGGCCCTCCTATAATTCACCCCTCCACTTT	CASSGGPSYNSPLHF
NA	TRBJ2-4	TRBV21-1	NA	TGTGCCAGCAGCAAAGATACCAGCGGGGGTCCCCTAGCCAAAAACATTCAGTACTTC	CASSKDTSGGPLAKNIQYF
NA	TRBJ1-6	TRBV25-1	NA	TGTGCCAGCAGTGAACTCAGGGGTTCACCCCTCCACTTT	CASSELRGSPLHF
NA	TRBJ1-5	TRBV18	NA	TGTGCCAGCTCACCACGGGGGGGTGGCAATCAGCCCCAGCATTTT	CASSPRGGGNQPQHF
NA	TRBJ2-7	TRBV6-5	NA	TGTGCCAGCAGTTACACGGGGTCCTCCCTCGAGCAGTACTTC	CASSYTGSSLEQYF
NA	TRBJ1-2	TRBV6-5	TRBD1	TGTGCCAGCAGTCGCCCGGGGACAGGGGTTGGCTACACCTTC	CASSRPGTGVGYTF
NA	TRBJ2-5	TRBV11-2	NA	TGTGCCAGCACCCGAAGGGGTAAAGAGACCCAGTACTTC	CASTRRGKETQYF
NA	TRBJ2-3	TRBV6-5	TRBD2	TGTGCCAGCAGTTATAAAGCGGGGGGTTTCACAGATACGCAGTATTTT	CASSYKAGGFTDTQYF
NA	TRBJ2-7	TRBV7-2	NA	TGTGCCAGCAGCGACGTTGGTGGGGCAGGCGAGCAGTACTTC	CASSDVGGAGEQYF
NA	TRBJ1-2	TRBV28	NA	TGTGCCAGCAGTTTAGAGGGGGGGTTCTATGGCTACACCTTC	CASSLEGGFYGYTF
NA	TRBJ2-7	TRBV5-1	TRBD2	TGCGCCAGCAGCTTGGGGACTAGCGGGGAGTCCTACGAGCAGTACTTC	CASSLGTSGESYEQYF
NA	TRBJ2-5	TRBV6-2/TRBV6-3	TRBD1	TGTGCCAGCAGCCCCGGGACAGGGAGGATCCAGACCCAGTACTTC	CASSPGTGRIQTQYF
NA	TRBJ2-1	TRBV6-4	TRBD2	TGTGCCAGCAGCCTGACTAGCGGGAGGTCGGGATACAATGAGCAGTTCTTC	CASSLTSGRSGYNEQFF
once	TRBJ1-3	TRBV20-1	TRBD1	TGCAGTGCTAGTATACCGGGACAGAGAAACACCATATATTTT	CSASIPGQRNTIYF
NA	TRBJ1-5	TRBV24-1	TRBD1	TGTGCCACCAGTGGAACCGGACAGGGAGGTTTGGATCAGCCCCAGCATTTT	CATSGTGQGGLDQPQHF
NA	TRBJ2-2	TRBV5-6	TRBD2	TGTGCCAGCAGCCCCGTGGGGCGGGGGGCCCCGGGGGAGCTGTTTTTT	CASSPVGRGAPGELFF
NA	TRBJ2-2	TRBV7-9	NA	TGTGCCAGCAGCTCCTATTCGGGACTCGGGGAGCTGTTTTTT	CASSSYSGLGELFF
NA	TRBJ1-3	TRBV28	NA	TGTGCCAGCCAGAACCGGGGGTCCGGAAACACCATATATTTT	CASQNRGSGNTIYF
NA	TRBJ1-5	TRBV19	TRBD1	TGTGCCAGTAGTATAAGGCAGGGGGAAAACATGCCCCAGCATTTT	CASSIRQGENMPQHF
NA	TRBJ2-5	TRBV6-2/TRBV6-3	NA	TGTGCCAGCACCCCCAGCCGCGGGCCCTCTAGGGAGACCCAGTACTTC	CASTPSRGPSRETQYF
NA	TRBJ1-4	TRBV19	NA	TGTGCCAGTAGTATAGCGGGAGTATATCTGGATGAAAAACTGTTTTTT	CASSIAGVYLDEKLFF
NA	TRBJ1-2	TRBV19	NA	TGTGCCAGTAGTATCGGTGGCAGGAGGGTTAGTGGCTACACCTTC	CASSIGGRRVSGYTF